The clone carrying this T cell receptor beta chain has a count of ten or more. CDR1 and CDR2 (germline): GTSNPN, SVGIG (reference sequence). Trimming cost V 1 base and J 0 bases, with 14 bases left between them. The CDR3 is 16 amino acids. The data were taken from a study of T cells in Graves' hyperthyroidism and ophthalmopathy. Newly diagnosed hyperthyroidism patients aged 18 to 65 years had disease lasting under 2 months. TCR beta CDR3 regions were amplified from RNA transcripts. HTBI primers were employed in a first-round RT-PCR of the TCR CDR3. In TCRdb, the multiplex PCR reads were re-called with MiXCR into one record per CDR3 protein. The sample lists approximately 600,000 distinct CDR3 sequences, roughly 17% seen once, with 3.5% to 4% in the top ten.

The sequenced sample was blood. The clonotype comes from a woman aged 30 to 39 with Graves' hyperthyroidism. The gene calls are TRBV30 and TRBJ2-3; D perhaps matches TRBD2 (5 bases). The CDR3 protein is CAWSGFWRASTDTQYF. The CDR3 DNA sequence: TGTGCCTGGAGTGGTTTCTGGCGGGCTAGCACAGATACGCAGTATTTT.